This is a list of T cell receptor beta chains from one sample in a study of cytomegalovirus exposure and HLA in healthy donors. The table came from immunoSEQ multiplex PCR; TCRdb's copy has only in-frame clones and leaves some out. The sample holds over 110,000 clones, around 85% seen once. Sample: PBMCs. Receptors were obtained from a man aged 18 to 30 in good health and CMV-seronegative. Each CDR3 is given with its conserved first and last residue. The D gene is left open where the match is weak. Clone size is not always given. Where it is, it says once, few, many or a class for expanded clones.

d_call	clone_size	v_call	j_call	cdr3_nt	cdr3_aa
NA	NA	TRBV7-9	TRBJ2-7	TGTGCCAGCAGCTTAGATGGAAGCGCCGAGCAGTACTTC	CASSLDGSAEQYF
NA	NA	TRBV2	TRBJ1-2	TGTGCCAGCAAGATGACGGTAGCCCCCCTCTATGGCTACACCTTC	CASKMTVAPLYGYTF
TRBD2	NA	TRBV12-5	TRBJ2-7	TGTGCTAGTGTCCATAGCGGGAGAGGATTGTACGAGCAGTACTTC	CASVHSGRGLYEQYF
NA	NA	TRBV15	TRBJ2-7	TGTGCCACCAGCAGAGATCTAGGCGGCTACGAGCAGTACTTC	CATSRDLGGYEQYF
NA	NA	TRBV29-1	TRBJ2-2	TGCAGCGCTAGGTTCCACGGGGAGCTGTTTTTT	CSARFHGELFF
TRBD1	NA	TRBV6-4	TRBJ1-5	TGTGCCAGCAGTCGTGACAGGGAGGATCAGCCCCAGCATTTT	CASSRDREDQPQHF
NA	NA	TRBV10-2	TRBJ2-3	TGCGCCAGCAGTGACGTAAGGGACTCTAGCACAGATACGCAGTATTTT	CASSDVRDSSTDTQYF
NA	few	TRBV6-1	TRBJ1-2	TGTGCCAGCAGTACTAGGCCGTTAGGCTACACCTTC	CASSTRPLGYTF
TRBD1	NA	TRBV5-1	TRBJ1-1	TGCGCCAGCAGAACTACAGGGGATTGGACTGAAGCTTTCTTT	CASRTTGDWTEAFF
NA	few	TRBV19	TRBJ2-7	TGTGCCAGTAGTCGGCAGGAAAGCTCCTACGAGCAGTACTTC	CASSRQESSYEQYF
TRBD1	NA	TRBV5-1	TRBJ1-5	TGCGCCAGCAGCTTGGCGTCAGGGGGAGGTCAGCCCCAGCATTTT	CASSLASGGGQPQHF
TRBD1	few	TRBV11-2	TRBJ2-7	TGTGCCACCCAGGGGGACGCCTACGAGCAGTACTTC	CATQGDAYEQYF
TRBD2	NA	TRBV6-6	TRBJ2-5	TGTGCCAGCAGTGTACTAGCGGGAGTTGGGGAGACCCAGTACTTC	CASSVLAGVGETQYF
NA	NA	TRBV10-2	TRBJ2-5	TGCGCCAGCATGGAGGTCGGGTGGGCGGCGGAGACCCAGTACTTC	CASMEVGWAAETQYF
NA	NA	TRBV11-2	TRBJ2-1	TGTGCCAGCAGCTTGGACTACGGCTACAATGAGCAGTTCTTC	CASSLDYGYNEQFF
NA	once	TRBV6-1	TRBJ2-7	TGTGCCAGCACCTTGGCGGGGTCCTACGAGCAGTACTTC	CASTLAGSYEQYF
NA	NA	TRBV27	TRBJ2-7	TGTGCCAGCAGACTGCTGGCGCACAGCTCCTACGAGCAGTACTTC	CASRLLAHSSYEQYF
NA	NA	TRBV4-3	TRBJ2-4	TGCGCCAGCAGCCAACAAACTAGCTTTAGGGGGGGTAGAAACATTCAGTACTTC	CASSQQTSFRGGRNIQYF
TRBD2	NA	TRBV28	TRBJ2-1	TGTGCCAGCAGTTTGGCGGGAGGGGGATACAATGAGCAGTTCTTC	CASSLAGGGYNEQFF
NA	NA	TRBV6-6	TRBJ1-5	TGTGCCAGCAGTTACACTGGCAATCAGCCCCAGCATTTT	CASSYTGNQPQHF
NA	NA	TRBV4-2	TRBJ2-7	TGTGCCAGCAGCCAAGCGGGGGACTACGAGCAGTACTTC	CASSQAGDYEQYF
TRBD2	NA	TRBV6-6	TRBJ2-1	TGTGCCAGCAGTTACCTAGCGGGAGAGGATGAGCAGTTCTTC	CASSYLAGEDEQFF
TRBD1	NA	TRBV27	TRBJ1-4	TGTGCCAGCAGCGACCGACAGGGATGGGGAGAAAAACTGTTTTTT	CASSDRQGWGEKLFF
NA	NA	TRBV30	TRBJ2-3	TGTGCCTGGAGTGCCCACTCCTCTCGCGGGCCCAGCACAGATACGCAGTATTTT	CAWSAHSSRGPSTDTQYF
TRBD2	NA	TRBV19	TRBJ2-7	TGTGCCAGTAGTAGACCGAGCGGGAGTGGCTCCTACGAGCAGTACTTC	CASSRPSGSGSYEQYF
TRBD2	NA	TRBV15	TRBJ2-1	TGTGCCACCAGCAGAGATCGGATAGCGGGAGCGAATGAGCAGTTCTTC	CATSRDRIAGANEQFF
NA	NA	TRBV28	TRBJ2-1	TGTGCCAGCAGCCCTGGGGAGGTTCAGAATGAGCAGTTCTTC	CASSPGEVQNEQFF
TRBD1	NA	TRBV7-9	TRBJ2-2	TGTGCCAGCAGCTTCTCGGACAGGGGAAACACCGGGGAGCTGTTTTTT	CASSFSDRGNTGELFF